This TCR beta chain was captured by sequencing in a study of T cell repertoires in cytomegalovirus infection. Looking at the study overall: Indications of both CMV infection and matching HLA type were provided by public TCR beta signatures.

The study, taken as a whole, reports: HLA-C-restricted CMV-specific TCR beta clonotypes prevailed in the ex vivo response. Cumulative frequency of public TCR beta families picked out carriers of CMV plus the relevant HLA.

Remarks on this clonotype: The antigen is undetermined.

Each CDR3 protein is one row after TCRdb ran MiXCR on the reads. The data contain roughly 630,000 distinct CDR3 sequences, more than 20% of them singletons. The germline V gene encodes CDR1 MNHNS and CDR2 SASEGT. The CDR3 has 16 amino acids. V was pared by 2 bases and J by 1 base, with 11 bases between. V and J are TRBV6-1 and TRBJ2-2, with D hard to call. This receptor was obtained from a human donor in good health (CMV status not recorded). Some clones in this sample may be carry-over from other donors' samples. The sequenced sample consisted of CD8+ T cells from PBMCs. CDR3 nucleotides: TGTGCCAGCAGTGAATATAAGAGATTGAACACCGGGGAGCTGTTTTTT. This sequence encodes CASSEYKRLNTGELFF.